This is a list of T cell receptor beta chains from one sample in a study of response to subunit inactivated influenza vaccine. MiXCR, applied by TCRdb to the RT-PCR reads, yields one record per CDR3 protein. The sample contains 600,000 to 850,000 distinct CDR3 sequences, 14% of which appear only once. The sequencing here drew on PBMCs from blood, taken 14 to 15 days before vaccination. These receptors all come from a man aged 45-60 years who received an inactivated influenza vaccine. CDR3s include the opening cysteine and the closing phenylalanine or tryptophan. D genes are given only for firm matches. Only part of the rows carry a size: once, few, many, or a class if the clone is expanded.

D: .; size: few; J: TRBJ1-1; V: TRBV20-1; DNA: TGCAGTGCTCCTACCGGCTTCTGGGACACTGAAGCTTTCTTT; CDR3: CSAPTGFWDTEAFF
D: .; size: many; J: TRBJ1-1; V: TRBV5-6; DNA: TGTGCCAGCAGGTTCAGGGGTATAGGAACTGAAGCTTTCTTT; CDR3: CASRFRGIGTEAFF
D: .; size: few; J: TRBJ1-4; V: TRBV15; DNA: TGTGCCACCAGCAGGATCTATCCTGAGGGGGAAAAACTGTTTTTT; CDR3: CATSRIYPEGEKLFF
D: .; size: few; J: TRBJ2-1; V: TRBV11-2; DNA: TGTGCCAGCAGCCATGGGTCCAGTTACATTAAGGATGAGCAGTTCTTC; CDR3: CASSHGSSYIKDEQFF
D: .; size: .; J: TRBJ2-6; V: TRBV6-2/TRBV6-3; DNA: TGTGCCAGCAGCCCAACGTGGGCTGGGGCCAACGTCCTGACTTTC; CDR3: CASSPTWAGANVLTF
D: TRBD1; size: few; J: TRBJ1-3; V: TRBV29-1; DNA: TGCAGCGCAGAAACAGGGGGCCATAGCTCTGGAAACACCATATATTTT; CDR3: CSAETGGHSSGNTIYF
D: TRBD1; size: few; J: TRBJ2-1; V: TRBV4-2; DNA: TGTGCCAGCAGCCAAGGGGGACAGGGGAACTATGAGCAGTTCTTC; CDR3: CASSQGGQGNYEQFF
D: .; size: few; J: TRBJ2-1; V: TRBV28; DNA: TGTGCCAGCAGTTTAGGGGGAGCGGAAGGGGTCTATGAGCAGTTCTTC; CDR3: CASSLGGAEGVYEQFF
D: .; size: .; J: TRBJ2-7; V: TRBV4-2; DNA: TGTGCCAGCAGCCAAGAATGGCGGGGCGCTTACGAGCAGTACTTC; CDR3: CASSQEWRGAYEQYF
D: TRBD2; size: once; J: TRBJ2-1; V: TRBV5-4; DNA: TGTGCCAGCAGCCAGCGGGAGGGCGCGTACAATGAGCAGTTCTTC; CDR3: CASSQREGAYNEQFF
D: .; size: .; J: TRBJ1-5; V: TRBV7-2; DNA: TGTGCCAGCAGCTTAGAGAGGGACCCACGCAATCAGCCCCAGCATTTT; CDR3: CASSLERDPRNQPQHF
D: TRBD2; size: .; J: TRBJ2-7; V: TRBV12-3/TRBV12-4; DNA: TGTGCCAGCAGTTTAGAAGCGGGAGGGTATTACGAGCAGTACTTC; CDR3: CASSLEAGGYYEQYF
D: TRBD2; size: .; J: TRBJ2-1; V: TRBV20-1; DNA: TGCAGTGCTAGAGTCCTAGCGGGGGAGTACAATGAGCAGTTCTTC; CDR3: CSARVLAGEYNEQFF
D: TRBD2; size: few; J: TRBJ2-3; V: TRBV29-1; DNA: TGCAGCGTCGGTACTAGCGGGATACGTGATACGCAGTATTTT; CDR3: CSVGTSGIRDTQYF
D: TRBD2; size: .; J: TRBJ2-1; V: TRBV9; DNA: TGTGCCAGCAGCCCCCACGGACTAGCGGGATTCGATGAGCAGTTCTTC; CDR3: CASSPHGLAGFDEQFF
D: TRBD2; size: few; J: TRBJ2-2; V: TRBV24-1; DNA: TGTGCCACCGCTAGCGGGGATCCGGTGGAGCTGTTTTTT; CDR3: CATASGDPVELFF
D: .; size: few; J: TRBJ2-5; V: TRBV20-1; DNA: TGCAGTGCTAGACTAACCCAGCGTCAAGAGACCCAGTACTTC; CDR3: CSARLTQRQETQYF
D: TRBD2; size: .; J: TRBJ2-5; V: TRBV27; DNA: TGTGCCAGCAGTTTAAGAGTGAGCAGCGGGAACCATCTAGGCCGCGAGACCCAGTACTTC; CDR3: CASSLRVSSGNHLGRETQYF